The rows below give T cell receptor beta chains drawn from one sample of a study of blood T cell repertoires in COVID-19. TCRdb's table, derived via immunoSEQ multiplex PCR, lists solely in-frame clones and lacks some. The data hold about 120,000 clones, with 87% observed a single time. The sequencing sample was made of peripheral blood. The origin of the receptors is a woman in her 70s with acute or convalescent COVID-19. Each CDR3 is given with its conserved first and last residue. D genes are given only for firm matches.

V: TRBV9
D: TRBD2
J: TRBJ2-3
CDR3: CASSVESLAANTQYF

V: TRBV2
D: TRBD1
J: TRBJ1-5
CDR3: CASRGTQGANQPQHF

V: TRBV24-1
D: -
J: TRBJ1-1
CDR3: CATSDFRTGPSSPELDKNTEAFF

V: TRBV7-6
D: TRBD1
J: TRBJ2-2
CDR3: CASSPGQGGTGELFF

V: TRBV27
D: -
J: TRBJ1-1
CDR3: CASTGEMNTEAFF

V: TRBV14
D: TRBD2
J: TRBJ2-7
CDR3: CASSGGDTFAYEQYF

V: TRBV7-8
D: TRBD2
J: TRBJ2-5
CDR3: CASSLEPLAGVGTQYF

V: TRBV5-1
D: -
J: TRBJ2-3
CDR3: CASTNGGGADTQYF

V: TRBV3-1/TRBV3-2
D: -
J: TRBJ1-2
CDR3: CASSPSGGGKYGYTF

V: TRBV6-2/TRBV6-3
D: -
J: TRBJ2-7
CDR3: CASSYDVQGPYEQYF

V: TRBV9
D: TRBD1
J: TRBJ1-2
CDR3: CASSVARAGGNGYTF

V: TRBV5-1
D: -
J: TRBJ2-3
CDR3: CASSGQGTDTQYF

V: TRBV18
D: TRBD1
J: TRBJ1-1
CDR3: CASSSQGADTEAFF

V: TRBV19
D: -
J: TRBJ2-7
CDR3: CASSPRRTAIYEQYF

V: TRBV18
D: -
J: TRBJ1-6
CDR3: CASSPAGVLSYNSPLHF

V: TRBV7-6
D: -
J: TRBJ1-5
CDR3: CASSRGPRGSNQPQHF

V: TRBV20-1
D: TRBD1
J: TRBJ1-5
CDR3: CSASTGQYNQPQHF

V: TRBV28
D: -
J: TRBJ1-5
CDR3: CASRSSSRAGGRNQPQHF

V: TRBV10-2
D: TRBD1
J: TRBJ2-3
CDR3: CASRRQGAGDTQYF

V: TRBV30
D: -
J: TRBJ2-1
CDR3: CAWSVGGPRYNEQFF

V: TRBV6-1
D: TRBD1
J: TRBJ2-1
CDR3: CASSEVPGQGYGNEQFF

V: TRBV28
D: TRBD2
J: TRBJ2-3
CDR3: CASSRTSGVGDTQYF

V: TRBV11-2
D: TRBD1
J: TRBJ2-7
CDR3: CASSLEDRGDEQYF

V: TRBV5-4
D: TRBD1
J: TRBJ2-5
CDR3: CASSIRTGPETQYF

V: TRBV3-1/TRBV3-2
D: TRBD1
J: TRBJ1-5
CDR3: CASSQAGQGLQPQHF